A selection of T cell receptor beta chains follows, all from one sample in a study of cytomegalovirus exposure and HLA in healthy donors. Assay: immunoSEQ multiplex PCR; the TCRdb copy retains only in-frame clones and omits some. The table lists around 150,000 clones, over 75% of them singletons. The material sequenced was PBMCs. These receptors were taken from a man in his thirties or forties in good health and CMV-seropositive. Each CDR3 is given with its conserved first and last residue. The D gene is left open where the match is weak.

>TRBV5-5|TRBJ2-2|TRBD1|13
CASSPQGAWELFF
>TRBV9|TRBJ1-2|TRBD1|15
CASSVAGTGRNGYTF
>TRBV28|TRBJ1-5|.|14
CASGTPREGPSQHF
>TRBV27|TRBJ2-1|TRBD2|13
CASSLGGGSDRFF
>TRBV10-3|TRBJ1-1|.|12
CAISETATEAFF
>TRBV6-5|TRBJ2-7|TRBD1|13
CASSYYRGYEQYF
>TRBV7-2|TRBJ2-7|TRBD2|15
CASSRGLETRWEQYF
>TRBV27|TRBJ2-3|TRBD1|15
CASSWTGGNTDTQYF
>TRBV30|TRBJ1-1|.|13
CAWSVLSHTEAFF
>TRBV5-1|TRBJ2-6|.|18
CASSSNQAFSSGANVLTF
>TRBV6-6|TRBJ2-7|.|12
CASSPTDRPGAF
>TRBV18|TRBJ2-7|.|14
CASSQGGGIYEQYF
>TRBV6-5|TRBJ2-7|.|15
CASSYSGVDAYEQYF
>TRBV5-6|TRBJ2-2|TRBD1|14
CASSGQGGTGELFF
>TRBV27|TRBJ1-5|TRBD1|23
CASSSSRDRGRGVFLDSNQPQHF
>TRBV6-1|TRBJ1-4|.|15
CASSAGGATNEKLFF
>TRBV7-2|TRBJ1-5|TRBD1|13
CASSQTGIQPQHF
>TRBV5-1|TRBJ1-4|.|15
CASSPYMGGDEKLFF
>TRBV18|TRBJ2-5|.|13
CASSKGAEETQYF
>TRBV5-6|TRBJ1-4|.|14
CASSPGLPRGKLFF
>TRBV2|TRBJ1-5|.|14
CASSEGGSNQPQHF
>TRBV25-1|TRBJ1-4|.|15
CASSPPWGYNEKLFF
>TRBV10-2|TRBJ2-7|.|11
CASSEIIEQYF
>TRBV5-6|TRBJ1-2|TRBD1|15
CASSSSGTGGYGYTF
>TRBV19|TRBJ2-7|TRBD2|15
CASSIGAGSEGEQYF
>TRBV19|TRBJ2-1|TRBD2|14
CASNNPAGENEQFF
>TRBV27|TRBJ1-4|.|14
CASSSVLADEKLFF
>TRBV4-1|TRBJ2-1|TRBD2|17
CASSRGGVVQTYNEQFF
>TRBV7-9|TRBJ2-1|TRBD2|16
CASSTDGGGVYNEQFF
>TRBV28|TRBJ1-1|.|17
CASSFGGGNRMNTEAFF
>TRBV6-6|TRBJ2-1|TRBD1|16
CASSGVDRGMWNEQFF